The next 28 T cell receptor beta chains were all read from a single sample in a study of blood T cell repertoires in COVID-19. Sequenced by immunoSEQ multiplex PCR; TCRdb stores in-frame clones only, minus some. The sample has some 200,000 clones, 80% to 85% seen once; the top ten hold about 2.6%. Source material: peripheral blood. The receptor set was obtained from a human donor with acute or convalescent COVID-19. The donor label of this sample is uncertain.

V is TRBV4-2 and J is TRBJ2-1; D is possibly TRBD2 (5 bases). Germline V lookup: CDR1 LGHNA, CDR2 YNFKEQ. There are 17 residues in the CDR3. Trimming took off 0 bases at V and 4 bases at J, with 16 bases between the two ends. The DNA of the CDR3 is TGTGCCAGCAGCCAAGATTCGGACGGGAACCGATACAATGAGCAGTTCTTC. Translation gives CASSQDSDGNRYNEQFF.

J is TRBJ1-1 and V is TRBV7-9, with D hard to call. This CDR3 has 14 residues. Germline CDR1 reads SEHNR; CDR2 reads FQNEAQ (reference sequence). With 5 bases removed from V and 6 bases from J, the gap between germline ends came to 16 bases. The CDR3 here is CASSHDTSDPEAFF. The CDR3, as DNA: TGTGCCAGCAGCCATGACACCTCGGATCCTGAAGCTTTCTTT.

The chain combines TRBV9 with TRBJ2-1, with 9 bases aligning to TRBD2. This CDR3 has 18 residues. Losses at the gene ends were 3 bases for V and 5 bases for J; bases not matched to a gene: 15. Germline CDR1 SGDLS, CDR2 YYNGEE. CDR3 sequence (DNA): TGTGCCAGCAGCGCCCGGGGACTAGCAAGGGTATCGGACAATGAGCAGTTCTTC. Amino acids: CASSARGLARVSDNEQFF.

The gene calls are TRBV9 and TRBJ2-7; D is perhaps TRBD1 (6 bases). In germline, CDR1 is SGDLS, CDR2 YYNGEE. This CDR3 is built from 15 residues. V lost 0 bases to trimming and J lost 2 bases, with 12 bases between them. The CDR3 reads CASSVAAGQPYEQYF. Here the CDR3 DNA reads TGTGCCAGCAGCGTAGCTGCCGGACAGCCCTACGAGCAGTACTTC.

This rearrangement joins TRBV5-4 to TRBJ2-7; no clear D gene. The CDR3 totals 16 residues. The ends were cut back, 0 bases at V and 2 bases at J, with 15 bases in the middle. CDR1 and CDR2 from the germline V gene are SGHNT and YYREEE (reference sequence). The DNA of the CDR3 is TGTGCCAGCAGCTTGGAGGCTAACAGTCCCACCTACGAGCAGTACTTC. Translation gives CASSLEANSPTYEQYF.

The chain combines TRBV30 with TRBJ2-7, with TRBD2 matching 7 bases. Looked up from germline, CDR1 is GTSNPN and CDR2 is SVGIG (reference sequence). CDR3 length: 13 residues. V trimming: 3 bases; J trimming: 2 bases; junction bases outside the gene matches: 4. CDR3 in amino acids: CAWSTGTTYEQYF. CDR3 coding DNA: TGTGCCTGGAGCACCGGGACTACCTACGAGCAGTACTTC. The variable domain in full, with the rest retrieved from reference TRBV30 and TRBJ2-7, is SQTIHQWPATLVQPVGSPLSLECTVEGTSNPNLYWYRQAAGRGLQLLFYSVGIGQISSEVPQNLSASRPQDRQFILSSKKLLLSDSGFYLCAWSTGTTYEQYFGPGTRLTVT.

The chain links TRBV3-1 (or the pseudogene TRBV3-2) to TRBJ2-2, with 10 bases lining up with TRBD2. Germline loops: CDR1 LGHDT, CDR2 YNNKEL (reference sequence). The CDR3 runs 18 residues. The J segment lost 2 bases and the V segment lost 0 bases, leaving 6 bases of the junction unmatched. CDR3 nucleotides: TGTGCCAGCAGCCAAGACCCTAGCGGGAGAGGTAACACCGGGGAGCTGTTTTTT. Amino acid sequence: CASSQDPSGRGNTGELFF.

The chain links TRBV7-8 to TRBJ2-2; 10 bases match TRBD1. Germline V gene data show CDR1 as SGHVS and CDR2 as FQNEAQ. The CDR3 has 15 residues. Unmatched junction bases numbered 7, after V lost 5 bases and J lost 7 bases. The CDR3 region is CASSLDRGQVGELFF. CDR3 DNA: TGTGCCAGCAGCCTAGACAGGGGGCAAGTCGGGGAGCTGTTTTTT. Full variable domain (remainder filled in from reference TRBV7-8 and TRBJ2-2): GAGVSQSPRYKVAKRGQDVALRCDPISGHVSLFWYQQALGQGPEFLTYFQNEAQLDKSGLPSDRFFAERPEGSVSTLKIQRTQQEDSAVYLCASSLDRGQVGELFFGEGSRLTVL.

This sequence joins TRBV30 and TRBJ2-5, with a tentative D call TRBD2 (6 bases). CDR3 size: 12 residues. Germline CDR1 reads GTSNPN; CDR2 reads SVGIG (reference sequence). The ends were cut back, 7 bases at V and 3 bases at J, with 12 bases in the middle. CDR3 region: CAYTWREETQYF. CDR3 coding DNA: TGTGCCTACACCTGGAGGGAAGAGACCCAGTACTTC.

This rearrangement joins TRBV7-8 to TRBJ2-3; 7 bases fit TRBD2. The germline gives CDR1 SGHVS, CDR2 FQNEAQ. With 1 base clipped from V and 2 bases from J, the junction kept 6 bases outside the gene matches. This CDR3 is built from 16 residues. CDR3 DNA: TGTGCCAGCAGCTTAGGGAGCGGGATAAACACAGATACGCAGTATTTT. Protein product: CASSLGSGINTDTQYF.

Only one count was recorded for this clone. J is TRBJ2-2 and V is TRBV5-1; the match to TRBD2 covers 12 bases. The CDR3 has 15 amino acids. Germline-derived CDR1 and CDR2 are SGHRS and YFSETQ. V trimming: 3 bases; J trimming: 6 bases; junction bases outside the gene matches: 3. The CDR3 nucleotides are TGCGCCAGCAGCTCGACTAGCGGGAGTTCCGGGGAGCTGTTTTTT. Residues: CASSSTSGSSGELFF.

This chain connects TRBV3-1 (or the pseudogene TRBV3-2) to TRBJ1-1; D might be TRBD1 (5 bases). Germline loops: CDR1 LGHDT, CDR2 YNNKEL (reference sequence). CDR3 length: 14 amino acids. Trimming shortened V by 0 bases and J by 9 bases, and 14 bases separated the two germline ends. The CDR3 bases are TGTGCCAGCAGCCAAGATCCGGGCAGGGTTAAAGCTTTCTTT. Amino acids: CASSQDPGRVKAFF.

V and J are TRBV3-1 (or the pseudogene TRBV3-2) and TRBJ1-5, with 7 bases lining up with TRBD1. Germline loops: CDR1 LGHDT, CDR2 YNNKEL (reference sequence). Losses at the gene ends were 4 bases for V and 6 bases for J; bases not matched to a gene: 9. The CDR3 loop spans 15 amino acids. The CDR3 sequence is CASSPWEAGGQPQHF. The CDR3 nucleotides are TGTGCCAGCAGCCCGTGGGAGGCAGGGGGTCAGCCCCAGCATTTT.

The chain links TRBV27 to TRBJ1-1; D might be TRBD1 (5 bases). Germline V gene data show CDR1 as MNHEY and CDR2 as SMNVEV (reference sequence). Trimming pared 4 bases from V and 1 base from J, leaving 13 bases between. The CDR3 consists of 15 residues. Written as DNA, the CDR3 is TGTGCCAGCAGTTCCGTTTCGGGGGGGAACACTGAAGCTTTCTTT. Amino acids: CASSSVSGGNTEAFF.

This chain uses TRBV28 with TRBJ1-2, with D unclear. The germline V gene encodes CDR1 MDHEN and CDR2 SYDVKM. V dropped 8 bases and J dropped 8 bases, with 15 bases sitting between them. The CDR3 runs 12 residues. This chain's CDR3 is CASSRLTVGYTF. Written as DNA, the CDR3 is TGTGCCAGCTCCCGTCTCACAGTGGGCTACACCTTC.

This chain links TRBV18 with TRBJ2-7; D call uncertain. The CDR3 consists of 14 residues. CDR1 is KGHSH and CDR2 is LQKENI in the germline V gene. V lost 3 bases and J 2 bases, leaving 11 bases between the germline ends. Written as DNA, the CDR3 is TGTGCCAGCTCACCGCCGACTTTTCCCTACGAGCAGTACTTC. This encodes CASSPPTFPYEQYF.

In DNA form, the CDR3 reads TGTGCCAGTAGTAATACCGGGAATCAGCCCCAGCATTTT. Its translation is CASSNTGNQPQHF. The chain recombines TRBV19 with TRBJ1-5; D gene unclear. V gave up 4 bases and J gave up 4 bases, with 8 bases separating them. This CDR3 region has 13 residues. The germline V gene has CDR1 LNHDA and CDR2 SQIVND (reference sequence).

This chain joins TRBV19 and TRBJ2-5, with 8 bases identical to TRBD2. Unmatched junction bases numbered 7, after V lost 5 bases and J lost 2 bases. CDR3 size: 15 residues. CDR1 and CDR2 (germline): LNHDA, SQIVND (reference sequence). This CDR3 reads CASSDRGGPQETQYF. Written as DNA, the CDR3 is TGTGCCAGTAGTGACCGGGGGGGCCCTCAAGAGACCCAGTACTTC.

This sequence joins TRBV7-3 and TRBJ2-1; TRBD2 might be the D (6 bases). The CDR3 is made up of 16 amino acids. Trimming removed 2 bases at V and 1 base at J, with 12 bases between. Germline CDR1 is SGHTA and CDR2 is FQGTGA. The CDR3 DNA reads as TGTGCCAGCAGCTTACGAGGCGGGGCGTCCTACAATGAGCAGTTCTTC. It is translated as CASSLRGGASYNEQFF.

J is TRBJ2-3 and V is TRBV28; TRBD2 aligns across 8 bases. With 5 bases clipped from V and 13 bases from J, the junction kept 20 bases outside the gene matches. Germline CDR1 is MDHEN and CDR2 is SYDVKM. CDR3 size: 16 residues. The CDR3 DNA reads as TGTGCCAGCAGTCCCGCTGCGGGAGGCATTATGGGGAGGAAGTATTTT. The encoded protein is CASSPAAGGIMGRKYF.

This clone was counted only a few times. This sequence joins TRBV3-1 (or the pseudogene TRBV3-2) and TRBJ2-1; TRBD1 is a possible D gene (5 bases). Per the germline V gene, CDR1 is LGHDT and CDR2 is YNNKEL (reference sequence). V lost 1 base to trimming and J lost 7 bases, with 17 bases between them. The CDR3 covers 16 residues. CDR3 in amino acids: CASSQGAQVTLNEQFF. The CDR3 DNA reads as TGTGCCAGCAGCCAAGGAGCACAGGTGACCTTGAATGAGCAGTTCTTC.

This chain links TRBV4-2 with TRBJ2-7, with 14 bases matching TRBD2. The junction had 1 base not matched to a gene; V was cut back by 0 bases and J by 3 bases. There are 16 residues in the CDR3. Germline V gene sequence: CDR1 LGHNA, CDR2 YNFKEQ. The CDR3: CASSQEGLAGVYEQYF. The CDR3 DNA sequence: TGTGCCAGCAGCCAAGAGGGACTAGCGGGGGTCTACGAGCAGTACTTC.

The V gene is TRBV19, the J gene TRBJ2-7; D unclear. Trimming shortened V by 5 bases and J by 2 bases, and 13 bases separated the two germline ends. This CDR3 has 14 residues. The germline V gene encodes CDR1 LNHDA and CDR2 SQIVND (reference sequence). In DNA form, the CDR3 reads TGTGCCAGTAGTCCCTCCCCTCTTACCTACGAGCAGTACTTC. This sequence encodes CASSPSPLTYEQYF.

The V call is TRBV3-1 (or the pseudogene TRBV3-2), the J call TRBJ2-3, with D possibly TRBD2 on 6 matching bases. V lost 4 bases and J lost 13, with 15 bases in between. Germline lookup yields CDR1 LGHDT and CDR2 YNNKEL (reference sequence). The CDR3 extends over 12 amino acids. The CDR3 DNA sequence: TGTGCCAGCAGCCCCAGGGCGGGACTGGAGTATTTT. Translation gives CASSPRAGLEYF.

The V gene is TRBV4-1, the J gene TRBJ2-7; D might be TRBD2 (6 bases). The CDR3 loop spans 16 amino acids. Germline assignment: CDR1 MGHRA and CDR2 YSYEKL. V lost 0 bases and J lost 4, with 16 bases in between. The CDR3 coding sequence is TGCGCCAGCAGCCAAGACCTAGCGAGAGGTTCATACGAGCAGTACTTC. Translated: CASSQDLARGSYEQYF.

V is TRBV30 and J is TRBJ2-1, with D perhaps TRBD2 (6 bases). The length of the CDR3 is 15 residues. Germline V gene sequence: CDR1 GTSNPN, CDR2 SVGIG (reference sequence). Trimming removed 1 base from V and 2 bases from J, with 12 bases in between. The CDR3 bases are TGTGCCTGGAGTGAGTTGGGGGAGGCCTACAATGAGCAGTTCTTC. Protein product: CAWSELGEAYNEQFF.

The V and J genes are TRBV7-6 and TRBJ2-5; TRBD2 matches at 8 bases. The V gene's germline CDR1 is SGHVS and CDR2 FNYEAQ. Trimming cost V 2 bases and J 5 bases; bases outside gene matches: 7. This CDR3 spans 15 amino acids. As DNA, the CDR3 is TGTGCCAGCAGCTTAAGTAGCGGGGACGGGGAGACCCAGTACTTC. Its protein product is CASSLSSGDGETQYF. The entire variable domain, with the rest obtained from reference TRBV7-6 and TRBJ2-5, is as follows: GAGVSQSPRYKVTKRGQDVALRCDPISGHVSLYWYRQALGQGPEFLTYFNYEAQQDKSGLPNDRFSAERPEGSISTLTIQRTEQRDSAMYRCASSLSSGDGETQYFGPGTRLLVL.

The rearrangement joins TRBV5-1 to TRBJ1-1, with 8 nucleotides matching TRBD1. Trimming removed 4 bases from V and 4 bases from J; junction bases left unmatched: 3. CDR3 length equals 13 residues. The germline CDR1 and CDR2 sequences are SGHRS and YFSETQ. CDR3 in amino acids: CASSPGTGTEAFF. The CDR3 bases are TGCGCCAGCAGCCCAGGGACAGGCACTGAAGCTTTCTTT.